This T cell receptor beta chain was sequenced for a study of shared clonotypes between healthy human individuals. Per the germline V gene, CDR1 is LNHDA and CDR2 is SQIVND (reference sequence). The CDR3 runs to 16 residues. The ends were cut back, 4 bases at V and 0 bases at J, with 15 bases in the middle. As handled by the study authors: ImmunoSEQ only sent back junction sequences with no quality scores, so filtering was done differently. Only in-frame clones appear in the TCRdb table, and some are missing; sequencing was by immunoSEQ multiplex PCR. V and J calls and clone size are given by that table; D and trimming were obtained from the DNA. Among under 600,000 clones listed, roughly 97% were seen once.

The TCR was taken from a woman in her twenties or thirties in good health. The chain couples TRBV19 to TRBJ1-2; weak D call: TRBD1 (5 bases). Sequencing input: naive CD4+ T cells sorted from blood. Sample subset: CD45RA+ positively selected. CDR3 protein: CASSTPQGGANYGYTF. Here the CDR3 DNA reads TGTGCCAGTAGTACCCCGCAGGGTGGAGCTAACTATGGCTACACCTTC.